The 14 T cell receptor beta chains listed next were all sequenced from one sample in a study of cytomegalovirus exposure and HLA in healthy donors. It was with 60 Vbeta and 13 Jbeta primers that the PCR ran. TCRdb keeps only in-frame clones here, not all; method: immunoSEQ multiplex PCR. In the table there are 150,000 or so clones, about two thirds of which are singletons. The specimen was PBMCs. The receptors were sampled from a human donor in good health.

This chain uses TRBV2 with TRBJ1-1; the D gene is possibly TRBD1 (6 bases). The CDR3 consists of 12 residues. Germline assignment: CDR1 SNHLY and CDR2 FYNNEI. Trimming removed 10 bases from V and 5 bases from J, with 14 bases in between. CDR3 bases: TGTGCCACCCTAAAACAGGGAACTGAAGCTTTCTTT. Residues: CATLKQGTEAFF.

The chain employs TRBV10-3 and TRBJ1-2; D unclear. The V gene's germline CDR1 is ENHRY and CDR2 SYGVKD. The V and J ends lost 2 bases and 2 bases respectively, with 9 bases between them. This CDR3 has 14 amino acids. The CDR3 nucleotides read TGTGCCATCAGTGAGCCGCCGGGGAACTATGGCTACACCTTC. Protein product: CAISEPPGNYGYTF.

The genes are TRBV2 and TRBJ2-1, with 8 positions matching TRBD2. There are 13 residues in the CDR3. The J segment lost 6 bases and the V segment lost 7 bases, leaving 5 bases of the junction unmatched. Germline loops: CDR1 SNHLY, CDR2 FYNNEI. The CDR3 nucleotides read TGTGCCAGCATCGCGGGGGGTAGCAATGAGCAGTTCTTC. Its translation: CASIAGGSNEQFF.

The V and J genes are TRBV7-9 and TRBJ1-1; weak D call: TRBD1 (6 bases). V gave up 1 base and J gave up 3 bases, with 9 bases separating them. Looked up from germline, CDR1 is SEHNR and CDR2 is FQNEAQ (reference sequence). This CDR3 has 14 amino acids. This chain's CDR3 is CASSLDGQHTEAFF. As DNA, the CDR3 is TGTGCCAGCAGCTTAGACGGACAGCACACTGAAGCTTTCTTT.

Worth noting for this clone: This specimen includes other DNA sequences encoding the same CDR3. The chain combines TRBV5-1 with TRBJ1-2; 8 bases match TRBD1. This CDR3 comprises 15 residues. V dropped 0 bases and J dropped 5; count of bases not matched to a gene: 6. Per the germline V gene, CDR1 is SGHRS and CDR2 is YFSETQ. Here the CDR3 reads CASSLEGQGAYGYTF. The CDR3 DNA is TGCGCCAGCAGCTTGGAGGGCCAGGGGGCTTATGGCTACACCTTC. Together with reference TRBV5-1 and TRBJ1-2, the CDR3 gives the full variable domain: KAGVTQTPRYLIKTRGQQVTLSCSPISGHRSVSWYQQTPGQGLQFLFEYFSETQRNKGNFPGRFSGRQFSNSRSEMNVSTLELGDSALYLCASSLEGQGAYGYTFGSGTRLTVV.

This clone appeared a few times. This chain uses TRBV19 with TRBJ2-2, with D perhaps TRBD2 (5 bases). The CDR3 sequence is 11 residues long. Germline V gene sequence: CDR1 LNHDA, CDR2 SQIVND (reference sequence). Trimming shortened V by 5 bases and J by 13 bases, and 11 bases separated the two germline ends. The DNA of the CDR3 is TGTGCCAGTAGTCGGGGTTCTGCGCTGTTTTTT. It codes for CASSRGSALFF.

The chain recombines TRBV6-5 with TRBJ2-3, with D perhaps matching TRBD1 (6 bases). The V end lost 9 bases, the J end lost 3 bases, and 16 bases lay between the germline ends. Germline V CDR1 and CDR2: MNHEY, SVGAGI. The CDR3 is made up of 14 amino acids. CDR3 sequence (DNA): TGTGCCAGTGGGGGCTCCCAAGGAACAGATACGCAGTATTTT. Protein product: CASGGSQGTDTQYF.

The chain combines TRBV18 with TRBJ1-6; D is undetermined. The CDR3 has 13 amino acids. Germline CDR1 is KGHSH and CDR2 is LQKENI. V was clipped by 3 bases and J by 6 bases, with 6 bases between them. CDR3: CASSPGLNSPLHF. The CDR3 nucleotides are TGTGCCAGCTCACCCGGTCTTAATTCACCCCTCCACTTT.

Details on this clone: This sample also contains other DNA sequences that code for the same CDR3. The chain has TRBV9 and TRBJ1-5; 7 nucleotides align to TRBD1. The CDR3 consists of 14 residues. V was pared by 0 bases and J by 4 bases, with 1 base of the junction left unmatched. Germline CDR1 reads SGDLS; CDR2 reads YYNGEE. CDR3 loop: CASSVGTGNQPQHF. CDR3 sequence (DNA): TGTGCCAGCAGCGTAGGGACAGGTAATCAGCCCCAGCATTTT.

The count of this clone is one. The V call is TRBV13, the J call TRBJ2-2; 10 positions match TRBD1. J lost 4 bases, V lost 3 bases, and 2 bases had no gene match. Germline CDR1 is PRHDT and CDR2 is FYEKMQ (reference sequence). The CDR3 is made up of 15 amino acids. In DNA form, the CDR3 reads TGTGCCAGCAGCTTTGACAGGGGGCCCACCGGGGAGCTGTTTTTT. Translating gives CASSFDRGPTGELFF.

V and J are TRBV19 and TRBJ2-1, with 10 bases matching TRBD1. The CDR3 length is 16 residues. Losses at the gene ends were 3 bases for V and 4 bases for J; bases not matched to a gene: 6. CDR1 and CDR2 (germline): LNHDA, SQIVND (reference sequence). CDR3 coding DNA: TGTGCCAGTAGTATTTCTTCGGGACAGGGGTACAATGAGCAGTTCTTC. It encodes CASSISSGQGYNEQFF.

The V call is TRBV12-2, the J call TRBJ2-7; the D call in the table, TRBD1, was not verified against the DNA. TRBV12-2 is termed a pseudogene. The CDR3 totals 14 residues. This chain's CDR3 is CASRFVDRAYEQYF. The DNA for the CDR3 is TGTGCAAGTCGCTTCGTGGACAGGGCCTACGAGCAGTACTTC.

V and J are TRBV6-1 and TRBJ2-7; the D is unclear. Looked up from germline, CDR1 is MNHNS and CDR2 is SASEGT. This CDR3 has 14 amino acids. Trimming removed 2 bases at V and 2 bases at J, with 10 bases between. The CDR3 nucleotides are TGTGCCAGCAGTGAAAGCCCGGGTCCCTACGAGCAGTACTTC. Translation: CASSESPGPYEQYF.

The chain couples TRBV30 to TRBJ2-7, with D possibly matching TRBD2 (6 bases). The CDR3 sequence is 11 residues long. Germline-derived CDR1 and CDR2 are GTSNPN and SVGIG (reference sequence). Trimming stripped 1 base from V and 7 bases from J, with 8 bases between. The CDR3 here is CAWSDRGEQYF. The DNA for the CDR3 is TGTGCCTGGAGTGATCGGGGGGAGCAGTACTTC.